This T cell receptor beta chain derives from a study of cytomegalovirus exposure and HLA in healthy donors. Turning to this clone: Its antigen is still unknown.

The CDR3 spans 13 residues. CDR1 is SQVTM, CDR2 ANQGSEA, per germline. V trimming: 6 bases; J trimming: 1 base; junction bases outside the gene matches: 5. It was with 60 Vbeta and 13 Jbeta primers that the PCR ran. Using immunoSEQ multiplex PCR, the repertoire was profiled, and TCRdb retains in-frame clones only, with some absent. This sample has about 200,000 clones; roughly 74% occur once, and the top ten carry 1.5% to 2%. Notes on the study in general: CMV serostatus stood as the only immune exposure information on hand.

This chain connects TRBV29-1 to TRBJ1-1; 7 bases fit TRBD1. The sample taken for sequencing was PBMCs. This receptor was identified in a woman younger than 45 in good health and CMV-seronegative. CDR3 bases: TGCAGCGTGGTTAGACAGGGGAACACTGAAGCTTTCTTT. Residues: CSVVRQGNTEAFF.